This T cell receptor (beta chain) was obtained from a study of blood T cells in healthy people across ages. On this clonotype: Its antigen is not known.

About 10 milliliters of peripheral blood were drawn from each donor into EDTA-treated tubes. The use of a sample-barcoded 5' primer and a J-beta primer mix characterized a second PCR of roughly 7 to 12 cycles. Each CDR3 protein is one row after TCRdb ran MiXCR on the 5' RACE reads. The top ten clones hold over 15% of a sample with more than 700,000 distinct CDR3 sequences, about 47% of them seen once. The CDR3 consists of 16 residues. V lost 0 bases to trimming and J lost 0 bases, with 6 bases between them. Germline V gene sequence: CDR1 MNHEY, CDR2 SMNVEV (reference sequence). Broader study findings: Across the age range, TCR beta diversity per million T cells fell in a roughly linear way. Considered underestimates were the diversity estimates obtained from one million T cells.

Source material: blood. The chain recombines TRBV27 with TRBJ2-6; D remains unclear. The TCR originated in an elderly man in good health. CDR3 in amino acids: CASSLSRNSGANVLTF. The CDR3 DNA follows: TGTGCCAGCAGTTTATCGCGGAACTCTGGGGCCAACGTCCTGACTTTC.